This T cell receptor (beta chain) was profiled in a study of T cells after yellow fever vaccination. Study background: The SMART-Seq v4 Ultra Low Input method served to prepare the low-cell-number fractions. Notes on the study in general: Clones that expanded after primary vaccination mostly reappeared after the booster (roughly 95% CD4, approximately 89% CD8).

Worth noting for this clonotype: Its antigen is still unknown.

Each CDR3 protein is one row after TCRdb ran MiXCR on the 5' RACE reads. Found here are just over 300,000 distinct CDR3 sequences, around 3.9% of them singletons; the top ten hold about a quarter. The origin of this receptor is a man aged 18 to 29 who received the YFV17D yellow fever vaccine. The sequences come from PBMCs, collected on the day of the yellow fever booster vaccination.

CDR3 region: CASSLDPTTTGELFF. Written as DNA, the CDR3 is TGTGCCAGCAGCTTGGACCCTACGACCACCGGGGAGCTGTTTTTT. The chain is built from TRBV7-2 and TRBJ2-2; the D is unclear. This CDR3 has 15 amino acids. CDR1 and CDR2 (germline): SGHTA, FQGNSA. The V gene lost 3 bases and the J gene lost 4 bases, with 12 bases spanning the gap. Together with reference TRBV7-2 and TRBJ2-2, the CDR3 gives the full variable domain: GAGVSQSPSNKVTEKGKDVELRCDPISGHTALYWYRQSLGQGLEFLIYFQGNSAPDKSGLPSDRFSAERTGGSVSTLTIQRTQQEDSAVYLCASSLDPTTTGELFFGEGSRLTVL.